This T cell receptor beta chain was profiled in a study of blood T cell repertoires in COVID-19. Looking at the study overall: From the United States, Italy and Spain came samples of acute and convalescent COVID-19. Sources were T cells, B-cell-depleted T cells, or PBMCs; the material itself was cDNA or gDNA.

Profiled with immunoSEQ multiplex PCR; TCRdb holds only in-frame clones, not every one. The sample comprises roughly 250,000 clones, less than 85% of which are singletons, and approximately 5% rests with the top ten. CDR1 WSHSY and CDR2 SAAADI come from the germline V gene. Trimming left V 8 bases short and J 2 bases short, with 19 bases between. This CDR3 is 15 amino acids long. This clone was found a few times. This sequence joins TRBV10-2 and TRBJ2-7; tentatively, D is TRBD2 (5 bases). The sample comprised peripheral blood. This sequence was found in a woman older than 75 with active or convalescent COVID-19. This chain's CDR3 is CASVGAQTRPYEQYF. In DNA, the CDR3 is TGCGCCAGCGTTGGTGCACAAACTAGACCCTACGAGCAGTACTTC.